One TCR beta chain is described in this entry. These data are taken from a study of blood T cell repertoires in COVID-19. Under the authors' procedure: Amplified reference gene primers provided the basis for estimating nucleated cell counts. Clones were read by immunoSEQ multiplex PCR, and TCRdb kept only the in-frame ones, dropping some. The V and J calls and clone size are taken from that table; D and trimming were inferred from the DNA. The sample carries about 220,000 clones, under 90% recorded once. CDR1 is MNHEY, CDR2 SVGAGI, per germline. CDR3 length: 13 residues. Trimming shortened V by 6 bases and J by 4 bases, and 10 bases separated the two germline ends.

What was sequenced was PBMCs or T cells enriched from blood (not recorded which). V gene TRBV6-5 combines with J gene TRBJ2-1, with D maybe TRBD1 (5 bases). The clonotype comes from a woman aged 55-70 years who had recovered from COVID-19. CDR3 residues: CASRGLLYNEQFF. DNA for the CDR3: TGTGCCAGCAGGGGGCTATTATACAATGAGCAGTTCTTC.